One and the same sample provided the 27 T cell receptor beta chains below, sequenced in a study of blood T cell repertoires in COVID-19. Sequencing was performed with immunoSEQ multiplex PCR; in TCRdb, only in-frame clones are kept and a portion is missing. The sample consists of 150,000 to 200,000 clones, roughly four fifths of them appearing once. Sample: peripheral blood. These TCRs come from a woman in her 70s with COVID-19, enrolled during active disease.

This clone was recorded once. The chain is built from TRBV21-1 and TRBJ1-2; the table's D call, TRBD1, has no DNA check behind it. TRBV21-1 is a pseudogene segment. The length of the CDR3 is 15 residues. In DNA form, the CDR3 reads TGTGCCAGCAGCGCCCCGACAGGGGACGGGAATGGCTACACCTTC. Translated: CASSAPTGDGNGYTF.

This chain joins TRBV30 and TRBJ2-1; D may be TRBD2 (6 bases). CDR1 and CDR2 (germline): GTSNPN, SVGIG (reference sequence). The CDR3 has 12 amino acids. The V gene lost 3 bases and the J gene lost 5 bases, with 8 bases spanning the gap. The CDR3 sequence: CAWRDYHNEQFF. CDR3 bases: TGTGCCTGGAGGGACTACCACAATGAGCAGTTCTTC.

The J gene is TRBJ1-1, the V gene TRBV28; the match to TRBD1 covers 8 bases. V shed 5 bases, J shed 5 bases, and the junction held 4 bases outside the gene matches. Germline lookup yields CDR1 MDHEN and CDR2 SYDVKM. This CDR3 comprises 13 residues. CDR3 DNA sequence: TGTGCCAGCAGTCAACAGGGGGGAACTGAAGCTTTCTTT. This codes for CASSQQGGTEAFF. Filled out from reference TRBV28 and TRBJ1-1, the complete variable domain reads DVKVTQSSRYLVKRTGEKVFLECVQDMDHENMFWYRQDPGLGLRLIYFSYDVKMKEKGDIPEGYSVSREKKERFSLILESASTNQTSMYLCASSQQGGTEAFFGQGTRLTVV.

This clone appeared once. Here the CDR3 DNA reads TGTGCCAGCAGCCCCGGGACAGAGGGAGTCTATGGCTACACCTTC. Translating it yields CASSPGTEGVYGYTF. The V call is TRBV7-2, the J call TRBJ1-2; 7 bases are shared with TRBD1. Trimming took 5 bases from V and 4 from J; bases not matched to a gene: 10. The length of the CDR3 is 15 residues. Germline V lookup: CDR1 SGHTA, CDR2 FQGNSA.

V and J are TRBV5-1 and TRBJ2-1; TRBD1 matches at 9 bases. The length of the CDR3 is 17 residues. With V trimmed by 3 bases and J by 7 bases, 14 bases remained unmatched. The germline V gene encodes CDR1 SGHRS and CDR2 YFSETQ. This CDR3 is CASSWGSTGGARNEQFF. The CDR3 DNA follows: TGCGCCAGCAGCTGGGGCTCTACAGGGGGCGCGAGGAATGAGCAGTTCTTC.

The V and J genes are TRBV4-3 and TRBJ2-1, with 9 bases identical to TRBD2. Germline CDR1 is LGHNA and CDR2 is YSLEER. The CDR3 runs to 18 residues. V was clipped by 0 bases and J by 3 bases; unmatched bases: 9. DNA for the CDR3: TGCGCCAGCAGCCAAGATCTATCCGGACTAGCGCGCTACAATGAGCAGTTCTTC. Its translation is CASSQDLSGLARYNEQFF.

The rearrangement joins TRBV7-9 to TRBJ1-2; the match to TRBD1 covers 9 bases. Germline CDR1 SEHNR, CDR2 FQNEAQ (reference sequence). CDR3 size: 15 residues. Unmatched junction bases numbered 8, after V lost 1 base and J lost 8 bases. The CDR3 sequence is CASSLGTGDRLGYTF. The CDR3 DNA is TGTGCCAGCAGCTTAGGGACAGGGGATCGTTTGGGCTACACCTTC.

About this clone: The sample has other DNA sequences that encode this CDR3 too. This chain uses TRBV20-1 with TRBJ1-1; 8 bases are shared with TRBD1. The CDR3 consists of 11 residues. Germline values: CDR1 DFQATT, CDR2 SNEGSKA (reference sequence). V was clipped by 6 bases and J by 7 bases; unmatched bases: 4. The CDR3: CSAPGQGEAFF. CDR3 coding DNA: TGCAGTGCCCCCGGACAGGGTGAAGCTTTCTTT.

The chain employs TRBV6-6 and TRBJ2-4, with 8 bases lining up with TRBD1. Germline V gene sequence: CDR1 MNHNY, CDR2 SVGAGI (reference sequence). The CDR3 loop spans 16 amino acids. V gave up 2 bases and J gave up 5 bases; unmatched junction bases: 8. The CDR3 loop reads CASSYGRDRGQNIQYF. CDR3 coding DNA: TGTGCCAGCAGTTACGGCCGAGACAGGGGTCAAAACATTCAGTACTTC.

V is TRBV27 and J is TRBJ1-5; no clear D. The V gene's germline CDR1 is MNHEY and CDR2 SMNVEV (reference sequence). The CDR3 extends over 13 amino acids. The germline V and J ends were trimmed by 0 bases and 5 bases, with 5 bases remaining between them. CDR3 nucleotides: TGTGCCAGCAGTTTATCGATAGATCAGCCCCAGCATTTT. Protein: CASSLSIDQPQHF.

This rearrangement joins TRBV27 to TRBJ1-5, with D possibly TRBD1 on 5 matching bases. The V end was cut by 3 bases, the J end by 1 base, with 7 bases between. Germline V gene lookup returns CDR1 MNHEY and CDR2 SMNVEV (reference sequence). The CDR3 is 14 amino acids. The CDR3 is CASSLRTSNQPQHF. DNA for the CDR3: TGTGCCAGCAGTTTGAGGACAAGCAATCAGCCCCAGCATTTT.

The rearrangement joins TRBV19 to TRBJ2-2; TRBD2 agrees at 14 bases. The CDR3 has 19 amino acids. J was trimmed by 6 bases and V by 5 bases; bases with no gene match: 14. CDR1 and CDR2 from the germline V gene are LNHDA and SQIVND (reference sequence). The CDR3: CASSPLRLAGGVNPGELFF. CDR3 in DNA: TGTGCCAGTAGTCCCTTGAGACTAGCGGGAGGGGTTAATCCCGGGGAGCTGTTTTTT. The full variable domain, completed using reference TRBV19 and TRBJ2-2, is DGGITQSPKYLFRKEGQNVTLSCEQNLNHDAMYWYRQDPGQGLRLIYYSQIVNDFQKGDIAEGYSVSREKKESFPLTVTSAQKNPTAFYLCASSPLRLAGGVNPGELFFGEGSRLTVL.

In nucleotides, the CDR3 is TGTGCCAGTAAATCCGGGACTAGCGGGAGACTGTTACTCTCCTACAATGAGCAGTTCTTC. The encoded protein is CASKSGTSGRLLLSYNEQFF. The V and J genes are TRBV19 and TRBJ2-1; 14 bases are shared with TRBD2. Germline CDR1 reads LNHDA; CDR2 reads SQIVND (reference sequence). The V segment lost 7 bases and the J segment 0 bases; nucleotides outside the gene matches: 14. The CDR3 runs to 20 residues.

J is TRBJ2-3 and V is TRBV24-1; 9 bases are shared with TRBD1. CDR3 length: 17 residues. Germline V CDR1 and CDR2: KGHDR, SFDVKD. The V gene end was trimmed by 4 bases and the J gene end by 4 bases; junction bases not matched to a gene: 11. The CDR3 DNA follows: TGTGCCACCAGTGACCTCCCCGGGACAGGGCCCTCAGATACGCAGTATTTT. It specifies CATSDLPGTGPSDTQYF.

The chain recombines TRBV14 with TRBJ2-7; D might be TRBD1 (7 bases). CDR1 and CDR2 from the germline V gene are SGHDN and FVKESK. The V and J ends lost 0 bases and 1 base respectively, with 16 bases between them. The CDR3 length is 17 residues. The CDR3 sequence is CASSQDSLADRSYEQYF. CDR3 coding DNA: TGTGCCAGCAGCCAAGATAGCTTAGCGGACAGGTCCTACGAGCAGTACTTC.

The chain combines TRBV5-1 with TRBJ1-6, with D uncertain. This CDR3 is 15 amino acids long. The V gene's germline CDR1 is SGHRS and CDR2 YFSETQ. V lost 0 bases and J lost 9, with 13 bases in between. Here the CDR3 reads CASSLGNAGGSPLHF. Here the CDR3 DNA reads TGCGCCAGCAGCTTGGGTAACGCGGGAGGTTCACCCCTCCACTTT.

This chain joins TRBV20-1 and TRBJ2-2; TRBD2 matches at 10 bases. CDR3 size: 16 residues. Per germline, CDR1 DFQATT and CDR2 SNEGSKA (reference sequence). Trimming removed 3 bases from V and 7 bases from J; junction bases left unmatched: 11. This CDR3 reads CSASSPGLANLGELFF. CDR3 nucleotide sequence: TGCAGTGCTAGTAGTCCGGGACTAGCGAATCTCGGGGAGCTGTTTTTT.

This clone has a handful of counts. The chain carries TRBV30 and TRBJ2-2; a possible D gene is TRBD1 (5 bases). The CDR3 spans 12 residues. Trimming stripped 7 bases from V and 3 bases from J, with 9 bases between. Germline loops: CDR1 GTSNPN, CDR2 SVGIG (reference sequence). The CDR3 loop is CAFQTDTGELFF. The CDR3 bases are TGTGCCTTTCAGACAGACACCGGGGAGCTGTTTTTT.

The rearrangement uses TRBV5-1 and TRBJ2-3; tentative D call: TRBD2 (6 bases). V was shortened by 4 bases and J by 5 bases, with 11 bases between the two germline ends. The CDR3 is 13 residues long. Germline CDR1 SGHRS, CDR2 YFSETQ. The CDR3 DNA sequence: TGCGCCAGCAGCCCGGAGGGCATAGATACGCAGTATTTT. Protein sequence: CASSPEGIDTQYF.

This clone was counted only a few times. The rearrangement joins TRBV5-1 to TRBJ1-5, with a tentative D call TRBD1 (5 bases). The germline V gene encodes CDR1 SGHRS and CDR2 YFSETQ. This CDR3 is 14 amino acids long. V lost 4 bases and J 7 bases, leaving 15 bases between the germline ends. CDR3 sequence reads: CASSSESGNQPQHF. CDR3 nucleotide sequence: TGCGCCAGCAGCAGCGAATCAGGGAACCAGCCCCAGCATTTT.

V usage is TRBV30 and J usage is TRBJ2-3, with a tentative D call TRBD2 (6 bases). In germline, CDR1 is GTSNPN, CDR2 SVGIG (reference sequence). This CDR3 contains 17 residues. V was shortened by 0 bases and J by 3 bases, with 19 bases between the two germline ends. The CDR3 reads CAWSVPWRVRMTDTQYF. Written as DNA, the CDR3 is TGTGCCTGGAGTGTCCCTTGGAGGGTTCGGATGACAGATACGCAGTATTTT.

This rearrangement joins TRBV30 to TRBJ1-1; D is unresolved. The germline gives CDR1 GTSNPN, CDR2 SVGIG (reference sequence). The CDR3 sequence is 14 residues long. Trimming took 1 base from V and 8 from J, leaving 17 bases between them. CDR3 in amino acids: CAWSDGRVRIEAFF. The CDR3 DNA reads TGTGCCTGGAGTGACGGGAGGGTGAGAATAGAAGCTTTCTTT.

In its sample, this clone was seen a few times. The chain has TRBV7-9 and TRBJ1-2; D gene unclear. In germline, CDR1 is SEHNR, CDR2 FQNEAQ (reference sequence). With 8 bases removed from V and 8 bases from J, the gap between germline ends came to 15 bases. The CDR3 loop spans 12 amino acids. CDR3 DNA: TGTGCCAGCCACGAGTTGGGAGAGGGCTACACCTTC. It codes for CASHELGEGYTF. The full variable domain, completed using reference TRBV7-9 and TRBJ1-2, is DTGVSQNPRHKITKRGQNVTFRCDPISEHNRLYWYRQTLGQGPEFLTYFQNEAQLEKSRLLSDRFSAERPKGSFSTLEIQRTEQGDSAMYLCASHELGEGYTFGSGTRLTVV.

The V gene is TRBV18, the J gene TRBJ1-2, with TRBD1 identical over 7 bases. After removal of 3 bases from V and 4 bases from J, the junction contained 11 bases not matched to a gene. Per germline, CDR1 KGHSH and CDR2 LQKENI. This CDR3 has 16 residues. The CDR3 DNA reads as TGTGCCAGCTCACCGGGGACAGCCAGAGCTGGCTATGGCTACACCTTC. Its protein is CASSPGTARAGYGYTF. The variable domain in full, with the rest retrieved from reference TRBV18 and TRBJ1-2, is NAGVMQNPRHLVRRRGQEARLRCSPMKGHSHVYWYRQLPEEGLKFMVYLQKENIIDESGMPKERFSAEFPKEGPSILRIQQVVRGDSAAYFCASSPGTARAGYGYTFGSGTRLTVV.

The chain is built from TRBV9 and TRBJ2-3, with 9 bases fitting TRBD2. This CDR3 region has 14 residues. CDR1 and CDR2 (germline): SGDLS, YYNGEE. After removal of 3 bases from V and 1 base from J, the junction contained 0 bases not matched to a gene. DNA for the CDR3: TGTGCCAGCAGCGGGACTAGCGGCACAGATACGCAGTATTTT. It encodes CASSGTSGTDTQYF.

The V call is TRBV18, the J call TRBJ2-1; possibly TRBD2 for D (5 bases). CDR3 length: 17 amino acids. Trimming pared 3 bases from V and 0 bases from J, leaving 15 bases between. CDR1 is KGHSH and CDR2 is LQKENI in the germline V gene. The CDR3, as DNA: TGTGCCAGCTCACCCCAGAGGGCGGTCAGCTCCTACAATGAGCAGTTCTTC. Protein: CASSPQRAVSSYNEQFF.

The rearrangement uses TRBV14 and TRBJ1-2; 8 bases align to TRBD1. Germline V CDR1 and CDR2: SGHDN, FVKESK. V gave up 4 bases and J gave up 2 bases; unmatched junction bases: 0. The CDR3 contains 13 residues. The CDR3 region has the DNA TGTGCCAGCAGCCGGGACAGGAACTATGGCTACACCTTC. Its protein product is CASSRDRNYGYTF.